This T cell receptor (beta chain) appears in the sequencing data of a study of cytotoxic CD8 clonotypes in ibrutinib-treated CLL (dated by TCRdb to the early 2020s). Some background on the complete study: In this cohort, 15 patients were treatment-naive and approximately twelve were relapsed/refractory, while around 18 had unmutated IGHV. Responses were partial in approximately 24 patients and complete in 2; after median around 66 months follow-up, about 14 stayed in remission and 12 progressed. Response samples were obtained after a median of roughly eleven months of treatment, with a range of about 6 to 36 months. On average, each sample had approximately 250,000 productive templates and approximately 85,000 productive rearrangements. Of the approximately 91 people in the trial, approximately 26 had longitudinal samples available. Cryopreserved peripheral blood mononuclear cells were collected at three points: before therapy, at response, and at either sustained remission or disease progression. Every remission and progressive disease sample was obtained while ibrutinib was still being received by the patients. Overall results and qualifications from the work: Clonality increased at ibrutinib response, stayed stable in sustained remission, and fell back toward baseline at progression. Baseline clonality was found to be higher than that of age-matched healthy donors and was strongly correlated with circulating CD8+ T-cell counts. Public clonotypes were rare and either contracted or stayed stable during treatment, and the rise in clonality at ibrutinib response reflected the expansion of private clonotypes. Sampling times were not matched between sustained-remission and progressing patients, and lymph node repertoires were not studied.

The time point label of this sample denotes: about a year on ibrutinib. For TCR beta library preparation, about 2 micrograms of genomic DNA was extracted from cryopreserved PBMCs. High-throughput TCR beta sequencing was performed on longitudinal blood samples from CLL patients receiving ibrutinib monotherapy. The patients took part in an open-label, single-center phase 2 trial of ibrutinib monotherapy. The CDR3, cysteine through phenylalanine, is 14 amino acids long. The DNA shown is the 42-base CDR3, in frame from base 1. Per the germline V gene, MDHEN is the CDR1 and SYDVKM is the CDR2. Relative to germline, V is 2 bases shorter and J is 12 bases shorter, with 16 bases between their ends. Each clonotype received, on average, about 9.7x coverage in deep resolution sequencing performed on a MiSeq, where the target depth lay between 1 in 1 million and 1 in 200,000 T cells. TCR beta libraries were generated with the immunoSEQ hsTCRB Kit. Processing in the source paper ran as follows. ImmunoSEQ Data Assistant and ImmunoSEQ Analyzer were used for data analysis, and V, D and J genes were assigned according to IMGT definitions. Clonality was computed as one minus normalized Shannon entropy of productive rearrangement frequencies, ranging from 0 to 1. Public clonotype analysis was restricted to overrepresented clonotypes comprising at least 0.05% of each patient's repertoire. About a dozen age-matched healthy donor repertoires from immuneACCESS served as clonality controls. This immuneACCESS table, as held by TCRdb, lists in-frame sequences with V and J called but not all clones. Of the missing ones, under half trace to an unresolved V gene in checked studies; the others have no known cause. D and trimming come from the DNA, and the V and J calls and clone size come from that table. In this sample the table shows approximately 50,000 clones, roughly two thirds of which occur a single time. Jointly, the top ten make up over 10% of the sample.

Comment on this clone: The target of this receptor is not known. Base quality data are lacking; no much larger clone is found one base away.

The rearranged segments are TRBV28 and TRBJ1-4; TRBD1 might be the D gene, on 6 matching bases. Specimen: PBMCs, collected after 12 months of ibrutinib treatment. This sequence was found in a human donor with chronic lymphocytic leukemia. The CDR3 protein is CASSLIISGTQLFF. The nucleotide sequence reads TGTGCCAGCAGTTTAATTATATCGGGGACACAACTGTTTTTT.